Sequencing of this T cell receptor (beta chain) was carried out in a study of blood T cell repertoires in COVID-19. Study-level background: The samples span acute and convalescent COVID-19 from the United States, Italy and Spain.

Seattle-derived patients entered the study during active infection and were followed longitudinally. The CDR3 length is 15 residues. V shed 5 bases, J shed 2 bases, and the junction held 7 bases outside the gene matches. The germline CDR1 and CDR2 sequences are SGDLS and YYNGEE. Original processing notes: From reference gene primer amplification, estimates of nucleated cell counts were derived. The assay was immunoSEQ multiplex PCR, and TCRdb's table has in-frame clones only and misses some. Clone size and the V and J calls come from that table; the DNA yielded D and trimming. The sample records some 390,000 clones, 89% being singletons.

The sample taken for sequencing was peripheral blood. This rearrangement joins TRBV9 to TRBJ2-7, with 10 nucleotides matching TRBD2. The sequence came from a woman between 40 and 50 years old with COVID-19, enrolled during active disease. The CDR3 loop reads CASSAGTSDTYEQYF. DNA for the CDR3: TGTGCCAGCAGTGCCGGGACTAGCGATACCTACGAGCAGTACTTC.